This record covers a single T cell receptor (beta chain). The CDR3 loop spans 16 amino acids. This sample stems from a study of blood T cell repertoires in COVID-19. Among Cohort 3 donors, those recovered had two negative PCRs, clearance, or symptom resolution. The assay was immunoSEQ multiplex PCR, and TCRdb's table has in-frame clones only and misses some. The table includes 160,000 or so clones, around 84% detected once. The sample consisted of PBMCs or T cells enriched from blood (not recorded which). The sequence derives from a man aged 40-50 years who had recovered from COVID-19. This sequence joins TRBV21-1 and TRBJ2-1; the table's D call of TRBD2 was not tested on the DNA. TRBV21-1 represents a pseudogene. In DNA form, the CDR3 reads TGTGCCAGCAGCAGAGGACTAGCGGGGGGGTGGAATGAGCAGTTCTTC. Translating it yields CASSRGLAGGWNEQFF.